Listed below are T cell receptor beta chains from one sample, sequenced in a study of cytomegalovirus exposure and HLA in healthy donors. Assay: immunoSEQ multiplex PCR; the TCRdb copy retains only in-frame clones and omits some. The data show under 200,000 clones, roughly 73% seen once. The sample taken for sequencing was PBMCs. The receptor set was obtained from a female donor in good health and CMV-seronegative. Each CDR3 is given without its conserved first and last residue.

V gene: TRBV18
J gene: TRBJ1-5
CDR3 protein: ASSPSGREQPQH

V gene: TRBV7-9
J gene: TRBJ2-2
CDR3 protein: SSSLGRDSSRGELF

V gene: TRBV6-5
J gene: TRBJ2-1
CDR3 protein: ASLASGSYNEQF

V gene: TRBV6-5
J gene: TRBJ2-1
CDR3 protein: ANSYRRAGANNEQF

V gene: TRBV28
J gene: TRBJ1-6
CDR3 protein: ASSLYRDYNSPLH

V gene: TRBV28
J gene: TRBJ1-4
CDR3 protein: ASSSPQGNNEKLF

V gene: TRBV5-1
J gene: TRBJ2-2
CDR3 protein: ASSFGGGDTGELF

V gene: TRBV5-6
J gene: .
CDR3 protein: ASSSYRYEQY

V gene: TRBV7-8
J gene: TRBJ2-3
CDR3 protein: ASSPDRADTDTQY

V gene: TRBV25-1
J gene: TRBJ2-3
CDR3 protein: ATAAWAGTDTQY

V gene: TRBV28
J gene: TRBJ2-7
CDR3 protein: ASSFTSGGFYEQY

V gene: TRBV19
J gene: TRBJ1-1
CDR3 protein: ASSIDRPRTTTF

V gene: TRBV9
J gene: TRBJ1-5
CDR3 protein: ASSVMGGRIEQVGNQPQH

V gene: TRBV6-4
J gene: TRBJ2-2
CDR3 protein: ASSPGSAVNTGELF

V gene: TRBV5-4
J gene: TRBJ2-2
CDR3 protein: ASSQAGPNTGELF

V gene: TRBV27
J gene: TRBJ1-1
CDR3 protein: ASTPTGGSGMAF